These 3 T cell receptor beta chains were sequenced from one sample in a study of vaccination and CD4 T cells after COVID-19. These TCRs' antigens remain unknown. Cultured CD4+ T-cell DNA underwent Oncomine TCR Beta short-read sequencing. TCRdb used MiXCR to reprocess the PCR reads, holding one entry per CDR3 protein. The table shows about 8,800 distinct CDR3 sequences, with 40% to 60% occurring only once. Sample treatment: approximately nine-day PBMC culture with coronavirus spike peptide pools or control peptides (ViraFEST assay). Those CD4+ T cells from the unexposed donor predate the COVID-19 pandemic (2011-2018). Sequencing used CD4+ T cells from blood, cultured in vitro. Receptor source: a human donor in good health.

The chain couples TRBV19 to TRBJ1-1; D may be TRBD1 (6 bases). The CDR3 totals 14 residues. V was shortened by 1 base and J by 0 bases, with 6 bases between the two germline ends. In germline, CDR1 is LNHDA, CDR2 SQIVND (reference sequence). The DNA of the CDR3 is TGTGCCAGTAGTATAGGGACAGTGAACACTGAAGCTTTCTTT. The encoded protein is CASSIGTVNTEAFF.

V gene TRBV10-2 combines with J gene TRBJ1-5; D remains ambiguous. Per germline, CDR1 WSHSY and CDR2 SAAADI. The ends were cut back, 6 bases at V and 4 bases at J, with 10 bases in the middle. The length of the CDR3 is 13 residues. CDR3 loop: CASSSKFNQPQHF. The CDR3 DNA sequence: TGCGCCAGCAGCAGTAAGTTTAATCAGCCCCAGCATTTT.

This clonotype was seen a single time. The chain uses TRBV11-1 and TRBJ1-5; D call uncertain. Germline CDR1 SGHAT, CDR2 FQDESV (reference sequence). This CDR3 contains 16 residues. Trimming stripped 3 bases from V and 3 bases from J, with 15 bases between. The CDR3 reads CASSFMGSPLNQPQHF. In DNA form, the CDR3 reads TGTGCCAGCAGCTTCATGGGATCCCCTCTCAATCAGCCCCAGCATTTT.